This T cell receptor beta chain was retrieved from a study of blood T cells in healthy people across ages. Study-level results: Older individuals had lower TCR beta diversity per million T cells (the decline was roughly linear). Because donor CMV status was unknown, expanded clonotype changes were possibly confounded.

This clonotype showed up just a few times. Its target is unknown. The V segment lost 6 bases and the J segment 3 bases; nucleotides outside the gene matches: 2. The CDR3 totals 14 residues. Germline V gene sequence: CDR1 ENHRY, CDR2 SYGVKD. The authors ran a second PCR of roughly 6 to 12 cycles using a sample-barcoded 5' primer and a J-beta primer mix. TCRdb reprocessed the 5' RACE reads with MiXCR, giving one entry per CDR3 protein. The sample includes 1.8 million or so distinct CDR3 sequences, roughly two fifths of them seen just once. The sample providers were healthy Caucasian people from Russia, aged about 6 to 90.

This clonotype was sampled from a human donor in good health. The chain couples TRBV10-3 to TRBJ2-5, with 12 bases that match TRBD1. The material sequenced was blood. CDR3 sequence reads: CAIRGQGAKETQYF. CDR3 DNA: TGTGCCATCAGGGGACAGGGGGCAAAAGAGACCCAGTACTTC.